Given below is one TCR beta chain in context. The data are from a study of blood T cells in healthy people across ages. Combining a sample-barcoded 5' primer with a J-beta primer mix, a second PCR ran for roughly 7 to 12 cycles. A single record per CDR3 protein comes from TCRdb applying MiXCR to the 5' RACE reads. The data contain 800,000 to 1,300,000 distinct CDR3 sequences, almost 25% of them singletons. Germline CDR1 MNHNS, CDR2 SASEGT. The CDR3 runs to 13 residues. This same sample was also part of a study on T cells of mothers and their children. That study reports: In each mother, TCR beta CDR3 reads exceeded 10 million; in each child, they numbered approximately 3 million.

Input material: blood. The V gene is TRBV6-1, the J gene TRBJ2-5; 10 nucleotides match TRBD1. The DNA matches TRBJ2-7 better at its end, which makes the J call doubtful. The receptor's source is a girl aged 2 to 10 in good health. For the CDR3, the DNA is TGTGCCAGCCTCCGGGACAGGGGTGACGAGCAGTACTTC. Protein product: CASLRDRGDEQYF.